A single T cell receptor (beta chain) is shown here with its context. The clone's antigen remains unknown. Nothing much larger sits one base from this clone, and base qualities are not available. The data belong to a study of blood T cell repertoires in COVID-19 (dated by TCRdb to 2020 to 2021). Regarding the complete study: The collaborator samples originated in the United States, Italy and Spain and spanned the acute and convalescent phases of COVID-19. The material from the prospective study consisted of cDNA or gDNA derived from T cells, B-cell-depleted T cells, or PBMCs. Deeply sampled blood TCRbeta repertoires from subjects exposed to, actively infected with, or recovered from COVID-19 were included in the dataset. The repertoires were made available in a free public database intended to serve as a resource for research on the immune response to SARS-CoV-2. Samples came from the ongoing ImmuneRACE study (first 160 participants) plus 1,254 subjects from 6 global collaborators. Nearly every sample came with metadata listing a de-identified subject ID, COVID-19 status, age in years and sex. HLA class I and class II types, where available, came from metadata supplied by the sample provider rather than from assay-based typing.

TCRbeta CDR3 regions were amplified from genomic DNA by means of the immunoSEQ Assay, a bias-controlled multiplex PCR. Turning to the authors' computational methods: The number of nucleated cells in each sample was estimated from the amplification of reference gene primers within the assay. To quantify the absolute abundance of each unique TCRbeta CDR3 rearrangement, sequence reads were collapsed and filtered. For each sample, productive Simpson clonality was calculated as the square root of Simpson's diversity index over productive rearrangements. This immuneACCESS table, as held by TCRdb, lists in-frame sequences with V and J called but not all clones. Of the missing ones, under half trace to an unresolved V gene in checked studies; the others have no known cause. V and J calls and clone size are as listed in that table; D and trimming were resolved from the DNA. Recorded for this sample are 150,000 to 250,000 clones; roughly 79% of them occurred a single time. The top ten constitute roughly 6.9% of the sample.

The research as a whole found: How much clinical and demographic metadata was included differed by source and by participant, and the metadata was provided uncurated.

Each collaborating institution followed its own protocols to collect whole blood in K2EDTA tubes. Collaborator samples were shipped for TCRbeta analysis as frozen whole blood, isolated PBMCs, or DNA extracted from either sample type. Sequencing input: peripheral blood. The TCR comes from a human donor with acute or convalescent COVID-19. The donor label of this sample is uncertain.

This receptor carries the CDR3 CASKGGNEKLFF. At the DNA level, the sequence is TGTGCCAGCAAAGGGGGAAATGAAAAACTGTTTTTT. The sequence is built from TRBV6-6 and TRBJ1-4, and TRBD1 may be the D gene, going by 6 matching bases. Deletion took 7 bases off V and 5 bases off J, with a span of 8 bases between the germline ends. The CDR3 measures 12 amino acids from cysteine to phenylalanine. The sequence is cut down to CDR3 DNA, 36 bases in frame from base 1. CDR1 MNHNY and CDR2 SVGAGI are derived from the germline V gene (reference sequence).